This T cell receptor beta chain stems from a study of cytomegalovirus exposure and HLA in healthy donors. In regard to this clone: Its target is not known.

J gave up 4 bases and V 6 bases, and 6 bases lay outside the gene matches. CDR1 is MNHNY and CDR2 is SVGAGI in the germline V gene (reference sequence). The CDR3 runs 14 residues. The PCR had 60 Vbeta and 13 Jbeta primers. Assay used: immunoSEQ multiplex PCR; TCRdb lists only in-frame clones, some missing. The table shows around 100,000 clones, with under 70% occurring only once. Regarding the study as a whole: A later analysis linked a missense variant in DCLRE1C to the trimming of TCR beta V and J genes. Productive rates of about 87% or about 30% were seen for most TCR beta V segments in an earlier analysis. Some V segments, TRBV6-2 and TRBV6-3 among them, were indistinguishable and were therefore excluded.

V and J are TRBV6-6 and TRBJ1-1; 9 positions agree with TRBD1. This receptor was obtained from a man in his late teens or twenties in good health and CMV-seropositive. Sequences were obtained from PBMCs. The CDR3 region has the DNA TGTGCCAGCAGAGCCACAGGGGGCACCACTGAAGCTTTCTTT. Its protein is CASRATGGTTEAFF.